A single sample gave rise to the 14 T cell receptor beta chains below, sequenced in a study of control samples from healthy donors and cancer patients (TCRdb year 2020). Library creation used the immunoSEQ multiplex PCR assay. TCRdb stores this immuneACCESS table with in-frame sequences only. Part of the clones is absent; in the studies checked, under half of the shortfall reflects unresolved V genes, and no reason is known for the rest. Recorded for this sample are over 150,000 clones; approximately 94% of them occurred a single time. The biggest ten clones account for around 5.4% of the sample. Specimen: blood. The origin of the receptors is a man aged 40-55 years in good health.

V is TRBV30 and J is TRBJ1-2; TRBD1 matches at 7 bases. This CDR3 comprises 13 residues. V dropped 7 bases and J dropped 5; count of bases not matched to a gene: 10. The germline V gene has CDR1 GTSNPN and CDR2 SVGIG (reference sequence). The CDR3 DNA is TGTGCCTCCCCGCCAGGGGGTCAATATGGCTACACCTTC. Protein: CASPPGGQYGYTF.

The chain has TRBV11-2 and TRBJ2-3; no clear D. The V gene lost 4 bases and the J gene lost 4 bases, with 12 bases spanning the gap. Germline CDR1 SGHAT, CDR2 FQNNGV. The CDR3 consists of 14 residues. This CDR3 is CASSSLDRPDTQYF. The CDR3 DNA follows: TGTGCCAGCAGCTCCCTGGACCGACCAGATACGCAGTATTTT. The full variable domain, rest sourced from reference TRBV11-2 and TRBJ2-3, is EAGVAQSPRYKIIEKRQSVAFWCNPISGHATLYWYQQILGQGPKLLIQFQNNGVVDDSQLPKDRFSAERLKGVDSTLKIQPAKLEDSAVYLCASSSLDRPDTQYFGPGTRLTVL.

V and J are TRBV7-2 and TRBJ2-3; D is unresolved. The V end lost 4 bases, the J end lost 0 bases, and 8 bases lay between the germline ends. The V gene's germline CDR1 is SGHTA and CDR2 FQGNSA. This CDR3 spans 14 amino acids. CDR3 sequence (DNA): TGTGCCAGCAGCTCTTATTTGAGCACAGATACGCAGTATTTT. It encodes CASSSYLSTDTQYF.

The chain employs TRBV5-8 and TRBJ2-3, with 11 bases lining up with TRBD2. Germline loops: CDR1 SGHTS, CDR2 YDEGEE. Unmatched junction bases numbered 7, after V lost 2 bases and J lost 2 bases. The CDR3 has 17 amino acids. DNA for the CDR3: TGTGCCAGCAGCTTCGCCCGACTAGCGGGGCCCACAGATACGCAGTATTTT. It translates to CASSFARLAGPTDTQYF.

The chain joins TRBV6-1 to TRBJ2-3; a possible D gene is TRBD1 (5 bases). From germline, CDR1 is MNHNS and CDR2 SASEGT. This CDR3 region has 15 residues. V lost 1 base, J lost 0 bases, and 8 bases lay in between. The CDR3 is CASSEGWGSTDTQYF. For the CDR3, the DNA is TGTGCCAGCAGTGAAGGGTGGGGCAGCACAGATACGCAGTATTTT.

Regarding this clone: This same CDR3 is encoded by further DNA sequences in the sample. V is TRBV24-1 and J is TRBJ2-3; 11 bases map to TRBD1. After removal of 2 bases from V and 6 bases from J, the junction contained 6 bases not matched to a gene. The CDR3 contains 16 residues. The germline V gene encodes CDR1 KGHDR and CDR2 SFDVKD. The CDR3 region has the DNA TGTGCCACCAGTGATTCCGGGACAGGGGGTTTTGATACGCAGTATTTT. Protein product: CATSDSGTGGFDTQYF.

The chain uses TRBV9 and TRBJ2-7; D is unclear. This CDR3 contains 14 residues. The V gene's germline CDR1 is SGDLS and CDR2 YYNGEE. Trimming removed 4 bases from V and 2 bases from J, with 13 bases in between. The CDR3 spells CASSPETRPYEQYF. In nucleotides, the CDR3 is TGTGCCAGCAGCCCAGAGACCAGGCCCTACGAGCAGTACTTC.

J is TRBJ1-6 and V is TRBV5-3, with a possible D match to TRBD1 (6 bases). TRBV5-3 is sorted into the ORF group, with uncertain function. V was pared by 5 bases and J by 0 bases, with 12 bases between. The CDR3 spans 16 residues. DNA for the CDR3: TGTGCCAGAAGTTTTACAGGGTTCTCCTATAATTCACCCCTCCACTTT. This translates into CARSFTGFSYNSPLHF.

This clone was detected only once. The gene calls are TRBV7-3 and TRBJ2-5; tentative D call: TRBD1 (7 bases). CDR1 SGHTA and CDR2 FQGTGA come from the germline V gene. V shed 4 bases and J shed 5 bases, with 14 bases lying between them. There are 14 residues in the CDR3. The CDR3 protein is CASSSGQAGETQYF. Written as DNA, the CDR3 is TGTGCCAGCAGCTCCGGACAGGCGGGGGAGACCCAGTACTTC.

The genes are TRBV6-4 and TRBJ1-1, with D tentatively TRBD1 (6 bases). The CDR3 length is 13 residues. Germline CDR1 and CDR2: MRHNA and SNTAGT. Trimming took off 9 bases at V and 7 bases at J, with 18 bases between the two ends. The CDR3 coding sequence is TGTGCCAGAGAGACAGGAGTAACCTTTGAAGCTTTCTTT. It yields the protein CARETGVTFEAFF.

The chain carries TRBV27 and TRBJ2-1; possibly TRBD1 for D (5 bases). The CDR3 spans 13 residues. Trimming removed 7 bases at V and 4 bases at J, with 11 bases between. Germline-derived CDR1 and CDR2 are MNHEY and SMNVEV (reference sequence). The CDR3 reads CASTVPGYNEQFF. CDR3 nucleotides: TGTGCCAGCACGGTCCCAGGGTACAATGAGCAGTTCTTC.

The rearrangement joins TRBV19 to TRBJ1-2; D is ambiguous. Germline CDR1 and CDR2: LNHDA and SQIVND (reference sequence). The V and J ends lost 3 bases and 7 bases respectively, with 18 bases between them. The length of the CDR3 is 15 residues. In nucleotides, the CDR3 is TGTGCCAGTAGTATTCAAGGGCCCCCATGGCGTGGCTACACCTTC. Protein: CASSIQGPPWRGYTF.

The V gene is TRBV11-2, the J gene TRBJ2-1, with TRBD2 matching over 9 bases. The CDR3 sequence is 15 residues long. V was pared by 1 base and J by 7 bases, with 5 bases of the junction left unmatched. Germline CDR1 SGHAT, CDR2 FQNNGV. The CDR3 DNA is TGTGCCAGCAGCTTAGTAGCGGGGGCTGGGAATGAGCAGTTCTTC. This sequence encodes CASSLVAGAGNEQFF.

The V and J genes are TRBV7-9 and TRBJ2-3; the match to TRBD1 covers 9 bases. Germline assignment: CDR1 SEHNR and CDR2 FQNEAQ (reference sequence). The CDR3 contains 16 residues. Trimming removed 7 bases from V and 2 bases from J; junction bases left unmatched: 10. This CDR3 reads CASIKGTGTNTDTQYF. The CDR3 DNA reads TGTGCCAGCATCAAGGGGACAGGGACGAACACAGATACGCAGTATTTT.